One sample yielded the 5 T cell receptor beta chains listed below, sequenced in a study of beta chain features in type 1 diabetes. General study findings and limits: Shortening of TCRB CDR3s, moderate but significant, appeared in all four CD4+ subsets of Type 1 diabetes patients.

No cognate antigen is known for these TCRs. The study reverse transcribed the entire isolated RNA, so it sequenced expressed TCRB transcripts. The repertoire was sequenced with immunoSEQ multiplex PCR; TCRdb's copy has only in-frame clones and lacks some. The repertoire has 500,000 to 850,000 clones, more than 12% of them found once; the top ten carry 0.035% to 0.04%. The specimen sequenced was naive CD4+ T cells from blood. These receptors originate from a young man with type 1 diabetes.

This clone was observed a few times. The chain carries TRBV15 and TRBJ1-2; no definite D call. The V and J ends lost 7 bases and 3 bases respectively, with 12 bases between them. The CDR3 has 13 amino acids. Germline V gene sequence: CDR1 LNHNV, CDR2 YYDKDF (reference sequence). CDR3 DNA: TGTGCCACCACCACGAGCTCCTACTATGGCTACACCTTC. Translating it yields CATTTSSYYGYTF.

The DNA for the CDR3 is TGTGCCTGGAGTGAAATGGAGCAGAGGCAGTTCTTC. Amino acids: CAWSEMEQRQFF. The V and J genes are TRBV30 and TRBJ2-1, with D uncertain. The CDR3 is 12 amino acids. Trimming took 1 base from V and 12 from J, leaving 13 bases between them. Per germline, CDR1 GTSNPN and CDR2 SVGIG (reference sequence).

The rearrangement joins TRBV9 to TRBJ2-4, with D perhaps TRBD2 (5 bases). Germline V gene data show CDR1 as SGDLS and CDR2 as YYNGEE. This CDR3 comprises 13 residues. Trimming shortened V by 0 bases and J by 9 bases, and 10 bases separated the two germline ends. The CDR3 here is CASSVVGGGIQYF. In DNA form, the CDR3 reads TGTGCCAGCAGCGTAGTAGGAGGTGGCATTCAGTACTTC.

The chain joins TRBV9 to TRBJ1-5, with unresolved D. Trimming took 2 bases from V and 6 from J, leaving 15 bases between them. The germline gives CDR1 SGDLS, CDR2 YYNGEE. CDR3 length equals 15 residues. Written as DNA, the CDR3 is TGTGCCAGCAGCGTGCTTGGAGGTTTAGGTCAGCCCCAGCATTTT. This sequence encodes CASSVLGGLGQPQHF.

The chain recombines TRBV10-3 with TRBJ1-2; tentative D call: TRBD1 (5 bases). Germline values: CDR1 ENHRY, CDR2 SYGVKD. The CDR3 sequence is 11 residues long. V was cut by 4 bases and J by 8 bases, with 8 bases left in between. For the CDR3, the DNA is TGTGCCATCAGTGGCGGGGACGGCTACACCTTC. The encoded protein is CAISGGDGYTF.